Listed here are 24 T cell receptor beta chains from one sample, sequenced in a study of T cells in tuberculosis (dated by TCRdb to 2017 to 2018). The library was obtained by the immunoSEQ multiplex PCR assay. Entries here come from immuneACCESS through TCRdb and include only in-frame sequences with V and J called. Some clones fail to appear in such tables; in the studies checked, an unresolved V gene covers under half of the shortfall, and the cause of the remainder is unknown. The table for this sample lists 55,000 to 70,000 clones; 80% to 85% of them were counted only once. The ten largest clones capture around 13% of the sample. After being thawed and rested overnight, PBMC were stained with GMM-loaded CD1B tetramer, a Live/Dead dye and anti-CD3, and were then sorted on a FACS Aria II. The CD1B tetramers were loaded with C32 glucose monomycolate that had been purified from Rhodococcus equi. The sequenced sample was CD1b-GMM tetramer-negative cells sorted from PBMCs. The sample's cell subset or site label is to be understood as: T cells not binding CD1B-GMM tetramer, sorted from same donor. The receptors were sampled from an adult woman with latent tuberculosis.

The V gene is TRBV13, the J gene TRBJ2-1, with 10 bases that match TRBD2. The CDR3 has 17 amino acids. CDR1 and CDR2 from the germline V gene are PRHDT and FYEKMQ (reference sequence). Germline trimming cut 1 base from V and 10 bases from J; bases unmatched to any gene: 13. The DNA for the CDR3 is TGTGCCAGCAGCTTAGCCCGCTCGGCTAGCGGGAGAGTAGAGCAGTTCTTC. Protein product: CASSLARSASGRVEQFF.

The chain employs TRBV12-5 and TRBJ1-5; D is perhaps TRBD1 (6 bases). Germline CDR1 LGHNT, CDR2 FRNRAP. The CDR3 length is 18 residues. The V and J ends lost 0 bases and 1 base respectively, with 16 bases between them. CDR3 sequence (DNA): TGTGCTAGTGGTTTGGTACGAGGGGGTCTAGGGAGCAATCAGCCCCAGCATTTT. It encodes CASGLVRGGLGSNQPQHF.

The chain couples TRBV28 to TRBJ2-1, with TRBD1 matching 8 bases. CDR3 length: 18 amino acids. CDR1 and CDR2 from the germline V gene are MDHEN and SYDVKM. Trimming cost V 8 bases and J 0 bases; bases outside gene matches: 15. DNA of the CDR3: TGTGCCAGCCCCCCGGCAGGGGGCTCCCTCGTCTCCTACAATGAGCAGTTCTTC. It is translated as CASPPAGGSLVSYNEQFF.

The rearrangement links TRBV9 to TRBJ1-2; D possibly corresponds to TRBD1 (6 bases). From germline, CDR1 is SGDLS and CDR2 YYNGEE. The CDR3 loop spans 14 amino acids. The V end was cut by 4 bases, the J end by 3 bases, with 13 bases between. CDR3 loop: CASSPTGYDYGYTF. DNA for the CDR3: TGTGCCAGCAGCCCGACAGGATACGACTATGGCTACACCTTC.

The V gene is TRBV19, the J gene TRBJ2-4, with 8 bases fitting TRBD1. The CDR3 totals 14 residues. Germline-derived CDR1 and CDR2 are LNHDA and SQIVND (reference sequence). V shed 7 bases, J shed 3 bases, and the junction held 5 bases outside the gene matches. In DNA form, the CDR3 reads TGTGCCAGTACTTCACAGGGGGGCAAAAACATTCAGTACTTC. This encodes CASTSQGGKNIQYF.

The sample holds a few counts of this clone. The CDR3 spells CASSLVSSGTSTDTQYF. CDR3 nucleotides: TGTGCCAGCAGCTTGGTATCTAGCGGGACTAGCACAGATACGCAGTATTTT. V and J are TRBV11-2 and TRBJ2-3, with 9 nucleotides matching TRBD2. V gave up 3 bases and J gave up 0 bases; unmatched junction bases: 7. The germline V gene has CDR1 SGHAT and CDR2 FQNNGV. This CDR3 has 17 amino acids. Full variable domain (remainder filled in from reference TRBV11-2 and TRBJ2-3): EAGVAQSPRYKIIEKRQSVAFWCNPISGHATLYWYQQILGQGPKLLIQFQNNGVVDDSQLPKDRFSAERLKGVDSTLKIQPAKLEDSAVYLCASSLVSSGTSTDTQYFGPGTRLTVL.

The chain is built from TRBV20-1 and TRBJ2-5; weak D call: TRBD1 (5 bases). Trimming removed 8 bases at V and 5 bases at J, with 12 bases between. The germline gives CDR1 DFQATT, CDR2 SNEGSKA (reference sequence). This CDR3 spans 11 amino acids. CDR3 sequence reads: CSRGVGETQYF. The CDR3 region has the DNA TGCAGTAGGGGCGTGGGTGAGACCCAGTACTTC.

CDR3 nucleotide sequence: TGTGCCAGCAGCTCGGGGGGACAGGGTCGGGTCCTGACTTTC. Residues: CASSSGGQGRVLTF. The gene calls are TRBV5-5 and TRBJ2-6; TRBD1 matches 9 bases. Germline loops: CDR1 SGHKS, CDR2 YYEKEE (reference sequence). The CDR3 spans 14 residues. After removal of 3 bases from V and 13 bases from J, the junction contained 8 bases not matched to a gene.

This clone was counted only a few times. This chain connects TRBV4-1 to TRBJ1-3, with D perhaps TRBD1 (5 bases). Germline-derived CDR1 and CDR2 are MGHRA and YSYEKL. V lost 0 bases and J 3 bases, leaving 18 bases between the germline ends. This CDR3 has 18 residues. The CDR3 sequence is CASSQDKSAGPNGNTIYF. The CDR3, as DNA: TGCGCCAGCAGCCAAGATAAATCCGCGGGGCCGAATGGAAACACCATATATTTT.

This clone was seen only once. The gene calls are TRBV19 and TRBJ2-7; 12 nucleotides match TRBD1. The CDR3 length is 15 residues. Germline V gene sequence: CDR1 LNHDA, CDR2 SQIVND (reference sequence). V lost 3 bases and J lost 4; bases outside the gene matches: 4. CDR3 nucleotides: TGTGCCAGTAGTATCGGGGGACAGGGGGCTTACGAGCAGTACTTC. This translates into CASSIGGQGAYEQYF. Full variable domain (outside the CDR3, taken from reference TRBV19 and TRBJ2-7): DGGITQSPKYLFRKEGQNVTLSCEQNLNHDAMYWYRQDPGQGLRLIYYSQIVNDFQKGDIAEGYSVSREKKESFPLTVTSAQKNPTAFYLCASSIGGQGAYEQYFGPGTRLTVT.

CDR3 DNA: TGTGCCAGCAGCCTTTCATGGGGAGGGACAGATACGCAGTATTTT. It codes for CASSLSWGGTDTQYF. The V call is TRBV11-2, the J call TRBJ2-3; 7 bases agree with TRBD2. This CDR3 region has 15 residues. From germline, CDR1 is SGHAT and CDR2 FQNNGV. J lost 3 bases, V lost 5 bases, and 8 bases had no gene match. Looking up the rest from reference TRBV11-2 and TRBJ2-3 gives the full variable domain: EAGVAQSPRYKIIEKRQSVAFWCNPISGHATLYWYQQILGQGPKLLIQFQNNGVVDDSQLPKDRFSAERLKGVDSTLKIQPAKLEDSAVYLCASSLSWGGTDTQYFGPGTRLTVL.

The rearrangement links TRBV18 to TRBJ2-1, with TRBD1 matching 7 bases. Losses at the gene ends were 3 bases for V and 7 bases for J; bases not matched to a gene: 6. CDR1 is KGHSH, CDR2 LQKENI, per germline. CDR3 length equals 14 residues. CDR3 sequence: CASSPASRGNEQFF. The CDR3 DNA follows: TGTGCCAGCTCACCTGCGTCCAGGGGGAATGAGCAGTTCTTC. Drawing the rest from reference TRBV18 and TRBJ2-1, the complete variable domain is NAGVMQNPRHLVRRRGQEARLRCSPMKGHSHVYWYRQLPEEGLKFMVYLQKENIIDESGMPKERFSAEFPKEGPSILRIQQVVRGDSAAYFCASSPASRGNEQFFGPGTRLTVL.

The genes are TRBV19 and TRBJ2-1, with D possibly matching TRBD1 (5 bases). This CDR3 is 19 amino acids long. Trimming removed 0 bases at V and 0 bases at J, with 18 bases between. Germline lookup yields CDR1 LNHDA and CDR2 SQIVND (reference sequence). CDR3 in amino acids: CASSIEPSPHRSSYNEQFF. In DNA, the CDR3 is TGTGCCAGTAGTATAGAACCCTCCCCCCACAGGAGCTCCTACAATGAGCAGTTCTTC.

The chain links TRBV7-6 to TRBJ2-2, with 14 positions matching TRBD2. The CDR3 extends over 18 amino acids. Germline V lookup: CDR1 SGHVS, CDR2 FNYEAQ. The ends lost 3 bases at V and 0 bases at J; junction bases unmatched: 3. The chain's CDR3 is CASSFGLAGGPNTGELFF. In DNA form, the CDR3 reads TGTGCCAGCAGCTTCGGACTAGCGGGGGGACCGAACACCGGGGAGCTGTTTTTT.

The V and J genes are TRBV15 and TRBJ2-7; D remains unclear. The V end lost 0 bases, the J end lost 0 bases, and 9 bases lay between the germline ends. This CDR3 contains 15 residues. The germline V gene has CDR1 LNHNV and CDR2 YYDKDF (reference sequence). The CDR3 region is CATSRDPFSSYEQYF. CDR3 nucleotide sequence: TGTGCCACCAGCAGAGATCCATTCAGCTCCTACGAGCAGTACTTC. Based on the CDR3 plus reference TRBV15 and TRBJ2-7, the full variable domain is DAMVIQNPRYQVTQFGKPVTLSCSQTLNHNVMYWYQQKSSQAPKLLFHYYDKDFNNEADTPDNFQSRRPNTSFCFLDIRSPGLGDTAMYLCATSRDPFSSYEQYFGPGTRLTVT.

This clone has only one observation. The chain couples TRBV29-1 to TRBJ2-3; 7 nucleotides line up with TRBD2. The CDR3 loop spans 14 amino acids. After removal of 5 bases from V and 0 bases from J, the junction contained 5 bases not matched to a gene. Germline V lookup: CDR1 SQVTM, CDR2 ANQGSEA. The CDR3 region is CSVQRGLSTDTQYF. In nucleotides, the CDR3 is TGCAGCGTTCAGCGGGGCCTTAGCACAGATACGCAGTATTTT.

This clone appeared once. The chain carries TRBV7-9 and TRBJ2-5; 7 positions match TRBD1. The CDR3 consists of 16 residues. From germline, CDR1 is SEHNR and CDR2 FQNEAQ (reference sequence). The V gene end was trimmed by 5 bases and the J gene end by 2 bases; junction bases not matched to a gene: 11. Written as DNA, the CDR3 is TGTGCCAGCAGCCTCCCGACAGGGCCGTTTCAAGAGACCCAGTACTTC. The encoded protein is CASSLPTGPFQETQYF.

V usage is TRBV2 and J usage is TRBJ2-5, with 7 bases identical to TRBD1. The J call may be mistaken, given a closer DNA end match to TRBJ2-7. CDR1 is SNHLY, CDR2 FYNNEI, per germline. This CDR3 comprises 13 residues. This CDR3 is CASMTTGAYEQYF. The CDR3 DNA reads TGTGCCAGCATGACCACAGGGGCCTACGAGCAGTACTTC.

V gene TRBV9 combines with J gene TRBJ2-5; 12 positions agree with TRBD1. The CDR3 is 16 residues long. Trimming took 0 bases from V and 11 from J; bases not matched to a gene: 11. Germline V gene lookup returns CDR1 SGDLS and CDR2 YYNGEE. Here the CDR3 DNA reads TGTGCCAGCAGCGTAGCCCCGGGACAGGGGGCCGGAGAGCAGTACTTC. Translation gives CASSVAPGQGAGEQYF.

The chain's CDR3 is CASSDPRLPHDTQYF. CDR3 in DNA: TGTGCCAGCAGTGACCCCAGGTTGCCACACGATACGCAGTATTTT. V usage is TRBV25-1 and J usage is TRBJ2-3; D unresolved. V shed 3 bases and J shed 6 bases, with 16 bases lying between them. CDR3 length: 15 amino acids. From germline, CDR1 is MGHDK and CDR2 SYGVNS.

The chain uses TRBV27 and TRBJ1-1; D ambiguous. The germline V and J ends were trimmed by 5 bases and 1 base, with 11 bases remaining between them. The CDR3 spans 14 residues. CDR1 is MNHEY and CDR2 is SMNVEV in the germline V gene (reference sequence). CDR3 in DNA: TGTGCCAGCAGTCCGACCCGACAGAACACTGAAGCTTTCTTT. This codes for CASSPTRQNTEAFF.

This clone is a singleton in its sample. This rearrangement joins TRBV2 to TRBJ1-5, with D possibly matching TRBD1 (6 bases). Germline values: CDR1 SNHLY, CDR2 FYNNEI. This CDR3 region has 16 residues. V shed 3 bases and J shed 3 bases, with 15 bases lying between them. CDR3 bases: TGTGCCAGCAGTGAGGGGGGGCGTAGGGTCAATCAGCCCCAGCATTTT. Translating gives CASSEGGRRVNQPQHF.

The chain recombines TRBV30 with TRBJ1-2, with D possibly being TRBD1 (5 bases). The length of the CDR3 is 11 residues. Germline V gene sequence: CDR1 GTSNPN, CDR2 SVGIG (reference sequence). CDR3 sequence: CVGTGGGGYTF. For the CDR3, the DNA is TGTGTCGGAACGGGGGGAGGAGGCTACACCTTC.

The chain carries TRBV9 and TRBJ2-1; TRBD2 aligns across 10 bases. The CDR3 contains 14 residues. V lost 6 bases to trimming and J lost 12 bases; unmatched junction nucleotides: 12. Germline assignment: CDR1 SGDLS and CDR2 YYNGEE. The CDR3 DNA sequence: TGTGCCAGCACAACTAGCGGGGCCTCAGGGGCGCAGTTCTTC. Amino acid sequence: CASTTSGASGAQFF.